This passage covers 27 T cell receptor beta chains from one sample sequenced in a study of blood T cell repertoires in COVID-19 (TCRdb year 2020). Receptor libraries were prepared by the immunoSEQ multiplex PCR assay. Here the immuneACCESS table is served through TCRdb, limited to in-frame sequences with V and J called. Missing clones are a known gap in these copies; in checked studies unresolved V genes cover under half, and the rest lacks a known reason. This sample comprises approximately 60,000 clones, 86% of them detected only once. The ten largest make up roughly 3.2% of the sample. The sequenced sample was peripheral blood. Receptors were obtained from a man aged 45-65 years with active COVID-19.

The chain employs TRBV21-1 and TRBJ1-1; TRBD1 is the table's D call, not checked against the DNA. TRBV21-1 is listed as a pseudogene. CDR3 length: 14 residues. The CDR3 DNA sequence: TGTGCCAGCAGCAAAGGGACACCGAACACTGAAGCTTTCTTT. This gives the protein CASSKGTPNTEAFF.

The count of this clone is one. CDR3 coding DNA: TGTGCCAGCAGTTACGCGCGGGCTAATGAAAAACTGTTTTTT. Translation: CASSYARANEKLFF. The rearrangement links TRBV6-6 to TRBJ1-4; D is ambiguous. Trimming stripped 2 bases from V and 3 bases from J, with 7 bases between. The CDR3 is 14 amino acids. Germline V gene lookup returns CDR1 MNHNY and CDR2 SVGAGI (reference sequence).

This chain uses TRBV11-2 with TRBJ2-7; possible D gene TRBD1, 6 bases. Trimming shortened V by 4 bases and J by 3 bases, and 16 bases separated the two germline ends. The CDR3 runs 15 residues. The germline V gene has CDR1 SGHAT and CDR2 FQNNGV. Here the CDR3 DNA reads TGTGCCAGCAGCTCAGCAGGACAGCGCCTCTACGAGCAGTACTTC. Translating gives CASSSAGQRLYEQYF.

This clone was seen a single time. The chain joins TRBV28 to TRBJ1-6; 9 bases agree with TRBD1. This CDR3 contains 15 residues. V dropped 4 bases and J dropped 8; count of bases not matched to a gene: 6. Germline CDR1 reads MDHEN; CDR2 reads SYDVKM. For the CDR3, the DNA is TGTGCCAGCAGTTCCGAGGACAGGGGTTATTCACCCCTCCACTTT. Translation gives CASSSEDRGYSPLHF.

The chain links TRBV7-9 to TRBJ1-1, with 9 bases that match TRBD1. Unmatched junction bases numbered 8, after V lost 5 bases and J lost 4 bases. Per the germline V gene, CDR1 is SEHNR and CDR2 is FQNEAQ (reference sequence). CDR3 size: 15 residues. The CDR3 here is CASSARTGAGTEAFF. In DNA, the CDR3 is TGTGCCAGCAGCGCCCGGACAGGGGCGGGCACTGAAGCTTTCTTT.

The V call is TRBV19, the J call TRBJ2-1, with D uncertain. This CDR3 has 13 residues. The V and J ends lost 6 bases and 4 bases respectively, with 10 bases between them. Germline V gene lookup returns CDR1 LNHDA and CDR2 SQIVND (reference sequence). Here the CDR3 reads CASRYSSYNEQFF. CDR3 nucleotide sequence: TGTGCCAGTAGATATAGCAGTTACAATGAGCAGTTCTTC.

V is TRBV3-1 (or the pseudogene TRBV3-2) and J is TRBJ2-2; 12 bases are a match to TRBD2. Trimming took 0 bases from V and 6 from J; bases not matched to a gene: 5. Germline V gene lookup returns CDR1 LGHDT and CDR2 YNNKEL (reference sequence). The CDR3 length is 17 residues. Here the CDR3 reads CASSQDGLAGWAGELFF. The CDR3 bases are TGTGCCAGCAGCCAAGACGGACTAGCGGGATGGGCCGGGGAGCTGTTTTTT.

The chain links TRBV6-5 to TRBJ2-7, with TRBD1 identical over 7 bases. The CDR3 is made up of 15 amino acids. From germline, CDR1 is MNHEY and CDR2 SVGAGI. V lost 6 bases, J lost 2 bases, and 10 bases stayed unmatched. The CDR3 DNA reads as TGTGCCAGCAGATTTGAGGCCGACAGGGCCTACGAGCAGTACTTC. Translation: CASRFEADRAYEQYF.

The chain combines TRBV9 with TRBJ2-1; 9 bases line up with TRBD2. Germline V gene sequence: CDR1 SGDLS, CDR2 YYNGEE. The trim removed 5 bases at V and 7 bases at J, leaving 7 bases unmatched. There are 14 residues in the CDR3. CDR3 in amino acids: CASRAGLASNEQFF. CDR3 in DNA: TGTGCCAGCAGAGCAGGACTAGCGTCAAATGAGCAGTTCTTC.

The chain employs TRBV15 and TRBJ2-1, with D possibly matching TRBD2 (7 bases). The V end lost 11 bases, the J end lost 6 bases, and 14 bases lay between the germline ends. CDR1 and CDR2 (germline): LNHNV, YYDKDF (reference sequence). This CDR3 has 12 residues. In DNA form, the CDR3 reads TGTGCCTCCGTGGGGGGGGCCAATGAGCAGTTCTTC. Translation gives CASVGGANEQFF.

V usage is TRBV4-1 and J usage is TRBJ2-7, with 7 bases identical to TRBD1. Germline CDR1 MGHRA, CDR2 YSYEKL. This CDR3 spans 15 amino acids. V was pared by 0 bases and J by 3 bases, with 5 bases of the junction left unmatched. CDR3 in DNA: TGCGCCAGCAGCCAAGATCCAGGGGGAGTCTACGAGCAGTACTTC. This sequence encodes CASSQDPGGVYEQYF.

The rearrangement links TRBV6-6 to TRBJ1-3; 7 bases align to TRBD1. CDR3 length: 13 residues. V lost 6 bases to trimming and J lost 3 bases; unmatched junction nucleotides: 2. Germline V gene lookup returns CDR1 MNHNY and CDR2 SVGAGI (reference sequence). CDR3 in DNA: TGTGCCAGCAGCCGGGACAGTGGAAACACCATATATTTT. Its translation: CASSRDSGNTIYF.

The rearrangement uses TRBV11-2 and TRBJ2-1; 8 bases map to TRBD2. The CDR3 length is 15 residues. The V segment lost 5 bases and the J segment 7 bases; nucleotides outside the gene matches: 10. The germline V gene encodes CDR1 SGHAT and CDR2 FQNNGV. CDR3 residues: CASSPDGTRGNEQFF. The CDR3 DNA follows: TGTGCCAGCAGCCCAGACGGGACTAGGGGGAATGAGCAGTTCTTC. The full variable domain, completed using reference TRBV11-2 and TRBJ2-1, is EAGVAQSPRYKIIEKRQSVAFWCNPISGHATLYWYQQILGQGPKLLIQFQNNGVVDDSQLPKDRFSAERLKGVDSTLKIQPAKLEDSAVYLCASSPDGTRGNEQFFGPGTRLTVL.

This clone appeared a single time. V gene TRBV15 combines with J gene TRBJ2-1; 8 bases align to TRBD1. Germline values: CDR1 LNHNV, CDR2 YYDKDF (reference sequence). V trimming: 0 bases; J trimming: 9 bases; junction bases outside the gene matches: 7. The CDR3 sequence is 15 residues long. CDR3: CATSRDPRGQGEQFF. In DNA, the CDR3 is TGTGCCACCAGCAGAGATCCCAGGGGGCAAGGTGAGCAGTTCTTC.

The genes are TRBV2 and TRBJ2-7; weak D call: TRBD2 (6 bases). The V and J ends lost 7 bases and 0 bases respectively, with 10 bases between them. The CDR3 covers 13 residues. Per germline, CDR1 SNHLY and CDR2 FYNNEI. The CDR3 here is CASTAGFSYEQYF. In DNA form, the CDR3 reads TGTGCCAGCACGGCGGGGTTCTCCTACGAGCAGTACTTC.

The rearrangement links TRBV7-2 to TRBJ2-1, with 7 bases aligning to TRBD2. CDR3 size: 16 residues. Germline V gives CDR1 SGHTA, CDR2 FQGNSA. J was trimmed by 4 bases and V by 4 bases; bases with no gene match: 10. This chain's CDR3 is CASSSNPLASYNEQFF. CDR3 nucleotides: TGTGCCAGCAGCTCAAACCCACTAGCGAGTTACAATGAGCAGTTCTTC.

The chain has TRBV6-5 and TRBJ1-2; D remains unclear. The CDR3 is 16 residues long. Germline CDR1 is MNHEY and CDR2 is SVGAGI. V lost 0 bases and J lost 1, with 12 bases in between. CDR3 in amino acids: CASSYSQQQLNYGYTF. As DNA, the CDR3 is TGTGCCAGCAGTTACTCGCAGCAACAGCTTAACTATGGCTACACCTTC.

Only one count was recorded for this clone. The rearrangement uses TRBV4-1 and TRBJ1-1; a weak D match, TRBD1 (5 bases). V lost 7 bases and J 4 bases, leaving 19 bases between the germline ends. The CDR3 is 15 amino acids. From germline, CDR1 is MGHRA and CDR2 YSYEKL. The CDR3 DNA sequence: TGCGCCAGCACCCCACCCGGCCAGGGCCCCACTGAAGCTTTCTTT. Translated, it gives CASTPPGQGPTEAFF.

This clone is a singleton in its sample. The chain uses TRBV9 and TRBJ1-5; possibly TRBD1 for D (5 bases). Germline V lookup: CDR1 SGDLS, CDR2 YYNGEE. The V and J ends lost 0 bases and 2 bases respectively, with 21 bases between them. This CDR3 comprises 19 residues. CDR3 sequence reads: CASSVVPGVTKGGNQPQHF. The DNA of the CDR3 is TGTGCCAGCAGCGTAGTGCCGGGGGTGACAAAAGGCGGCAATCAGCCCCAGCATTTT.

The chain combines TRBV5-1 with TRBJ2-3; TRBD1 is a possible D gene (6 bases). V was clipped by 3 bases and J by 1 base, with 12 bases between them. CDR1 is SGHRS and CDR2 is YFSETQ in the germline V gene. CDR3 length: 15 residues. This chain's CDR3 is CASSSVRTGTDTQYF. In nucleotides, the CDR3 is TGCGCCAGCAGCTCGGTCCGGACAGGCACAGATACGCAGTATTTT.

This chain joins TRBV3-1 (or the pseudogene TRBV3-2) and TRBJ1-1; the D gene is possibly TRBD1 (5 bases). CDR1 and CDR2 from the germline V gene are LGHDT and YNNKEL (reference sequence). V gave up 1 base and J gave up 11 bases, with 20 bases separating them. CDR3 length: 15 amino acids. CDR3 in DNA: TGTGCCAGCAGCCAAGGCGGGGGTGGTGGGTTTGGGGCTTTCTTT. It specifies CASSQGGGGGFGAFF.

The CDR3, as DNA: TGTGCCAGCAGCCAACGAGGGGGCGGCAATGAGCAGTTCTTC. As protein: CASSQRGGGNEQFF. This rearrangement joins TRBV3-1 (or the pseudogene TRBV3-2) to TRBJ2-1, with 7 bases identical to TRBD1. Germline CDR1 and CDR2: LGHDT and YNNKEL (reference sequence). The CDR3 extends over 14 amino acids. Losses at the gene ends were 2 bases for V and 6 bases for J; bases not matched to a gene: 4.

As DNA, the CDR3 is TGTGCCAGTGTCCTAAACAATGAGCAGTTCTTC. Encoded protein: CASVLNNEQFF. The chain uses TRBV6-5 and TRBJ2-1, with D unclear. The CDR3 length is 11 residues. V gave up 9 bases and J gave up 5 bases, with 8 bases separating them. Germline lookup yields CDR1 MNHEY and CDR2 SVGAGI.

The gene calls are TRBV27 and TRBJ1-4, with TRBD1 identical over 8 bases. The length of the CDR3 is 15 residues. With V trimmed by 2 bases and J by 5 bases, 4 bases remained unmatched. Germline CDR1 MNHEY, CDR2 SMNVEV (reference sequence). In DNA form, the CDR3 reads TGTGCCAGCAGTTTACTACAGGGGGGGAATGAAAAACTGTTTTTT. Encoded protein: CASSLLQGGNEKLFF.

A single count supports this clone. The chain recombines TRBV5-1 with TRBJ1-1; 7 bases map to TRBD1. The CDR3 spans 15 residues. V lost 0 bases, J lost 1 base, and 3 bases stayed unmatched. Germline V gene sequence: CDR1 SGHRS, CDR2 YFSETQ. In DNA form, the CDR3 reads TGCGCCAGCAGCTTGGCCCCAGGGGGGAACACTGAAGCTTTCTTT. Amino acids: CASSLAPGGNTEAFF.

The V gene is TRBV3-1 (or the pseudogene TRBV3-2), the J gene TRBJ2-2; a possible D gene is TRBD2 (7 bases). Germline V CDR1 and CDR2: LGHDT, YNNKEL (reference sequence). The V end lost 0 bases, the J end lost 2 bases, and 16 bases lay between the germline ends. There are 18 residues in the CDR3. The CDR3 reads CASSQEGWRGPNTGELFF. CDR3 DNA sequence: TGTGCCAGCAGCCAAGAAGGTTGGCGGGGGCCAAACACCGGGGAGCTGTTTTTT.

The gene calls are TRBV19 and TRBJ2-7, with D perhaps matching TRBD2 (7 bases). The CDR3 spans 13 residues. CDR1 and CDR2 from the germline V gene are LNHDA and SQIVND (reference sequence). Trimming removed 8 bases at V and 3 bases at J, with 14 bases between. CDR3 in amino acids: CASSGGLVYEQYF. CDR3 DNA: TGTGCCAGTTCCGGGGGGCTGGTCTACGAGCAGTACTTC.